This T cell receptor beta chain was sequenced in a study of CD8+ T cells in alopecia areata. Study-wide points: Patients shared TCRs less clearly than mice did, possibly owing to HLA. It was lesional scalp, especially alopecia totalis/universalis, that showed higher clonality than normal scalp.

It was cDNA, reverse transcribed from extracted RNA, that served as the sequencing template. Some clones are missing from TCRdb's copy, which holds only in-frame ones; the method was immunoSEQ multiplex PCR. The table includes over 200,000 clones, 57% detected once. In regard to this clone: Its antigen is currently unknown. Other nucleotide sequences in the sample specify the same CDR3.

The J segment lost 1 base and the V segment lost 1 base, leaving 0 bases of the junction unmatched. CDR3 length: 15 residues. Germline CDR1 and CDR2: SEHNR and FQNEAQ (reference sequence). The chain couples TRBV7-9 to TRBJ1-1, with 10 bases matching TRBD1. This TCR was recovered from a human donor with alopecia areata. The sequenced sample was CD4+ T cells sorted from blood, obtained at week 0. CDR3 DNA sequence: TGTGCCAGCAGCTTAGGGGACAGGGGGAACACTGAAGCTTTCTTT. This sequence encodes CASSLGDRGNTEAFF.